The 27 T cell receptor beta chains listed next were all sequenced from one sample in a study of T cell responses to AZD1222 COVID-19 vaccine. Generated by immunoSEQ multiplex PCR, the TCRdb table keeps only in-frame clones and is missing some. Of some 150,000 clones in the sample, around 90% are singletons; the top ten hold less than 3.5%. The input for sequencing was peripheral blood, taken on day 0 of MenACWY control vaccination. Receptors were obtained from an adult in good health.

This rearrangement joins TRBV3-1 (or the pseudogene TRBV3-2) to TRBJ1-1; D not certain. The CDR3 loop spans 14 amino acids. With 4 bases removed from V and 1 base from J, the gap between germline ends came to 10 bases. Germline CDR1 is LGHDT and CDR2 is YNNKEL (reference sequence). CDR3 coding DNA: TGTGCCAGCAGCCCCCTCAGTCGGAACACTGAAGCTTTCTTT. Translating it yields CASSPLSRNTEAFF.

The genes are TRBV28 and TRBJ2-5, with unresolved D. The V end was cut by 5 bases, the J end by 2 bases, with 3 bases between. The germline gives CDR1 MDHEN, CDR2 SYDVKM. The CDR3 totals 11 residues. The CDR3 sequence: CASSLQETQYF. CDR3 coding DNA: TGTGCCAGCAGTCTTCAAGAGACCCAGTACTTC.

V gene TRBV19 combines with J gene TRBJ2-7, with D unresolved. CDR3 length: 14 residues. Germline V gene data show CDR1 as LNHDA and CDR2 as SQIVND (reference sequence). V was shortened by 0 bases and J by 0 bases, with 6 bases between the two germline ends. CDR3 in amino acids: CASSIDRSSYEQYF. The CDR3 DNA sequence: TGTGCCAGTAGTATAGATCGTAGCTCCTACGAGCAGTACTTC. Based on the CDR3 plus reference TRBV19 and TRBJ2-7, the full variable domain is DGGITQSPKYLFRKEGQNVTLSCEQNLNHDAMYWYRQDPGQGLRLIYYSQIVNDFQKGDIAEGYSVSREKKESFPLTVTSAQKNPTAFYLCASSIDRSSYEQYFGPGTRLTVT.

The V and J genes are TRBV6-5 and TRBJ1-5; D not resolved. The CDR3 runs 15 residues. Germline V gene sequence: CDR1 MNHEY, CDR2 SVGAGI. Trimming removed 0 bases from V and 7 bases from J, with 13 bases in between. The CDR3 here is CASSYSGGESQPQHF. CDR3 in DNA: TGTGCCAGCAGTTACTCGGGCGGGGAAAGCCAGCCCCAGCATTTT.

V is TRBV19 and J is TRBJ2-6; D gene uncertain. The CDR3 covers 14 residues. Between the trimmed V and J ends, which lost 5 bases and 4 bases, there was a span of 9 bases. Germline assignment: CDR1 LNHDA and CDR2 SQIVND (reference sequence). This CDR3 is CASSRQSGANVLTF. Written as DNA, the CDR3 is TGTGCCAGTAGTCGGCAGTCCGGGGCCAACGTCCTGACTTTC.

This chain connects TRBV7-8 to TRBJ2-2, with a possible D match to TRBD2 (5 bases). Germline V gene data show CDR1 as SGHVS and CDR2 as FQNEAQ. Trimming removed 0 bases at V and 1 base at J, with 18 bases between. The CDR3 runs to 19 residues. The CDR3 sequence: CASSLAPVPGIRNTGELFF. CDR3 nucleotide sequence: TGTGCCAGCAGCTTAGCGCCTGTGCCCGGGATAAGGAACACCGGGGAGCTGTTTTTT.

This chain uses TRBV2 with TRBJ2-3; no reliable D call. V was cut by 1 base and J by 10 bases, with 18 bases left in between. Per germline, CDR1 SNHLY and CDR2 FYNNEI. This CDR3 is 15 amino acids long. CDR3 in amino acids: CASSEGSTARVAQYF. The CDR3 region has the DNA TGTGCCAGCAGTGAAGGGTCGACGGCCCGGGTAGCGCAGTATTTT.

The CDR3 region is CASSRHLPLGYGYTF. The CDR3 DNA follows: TGTGCCAGCAGCCGACATCTCCCACTCGGCTATGGCTACACCTTC. This sequence joins TRBV14 and TRBJ1-2; D call uncertain. The length of the CDR3 is 15 residues. V lost 4 bases and J 4 bases, leaving 16 bases between the germline ends. Germline assignment: CDR1 SGHDN and CDR2 FVKESK.

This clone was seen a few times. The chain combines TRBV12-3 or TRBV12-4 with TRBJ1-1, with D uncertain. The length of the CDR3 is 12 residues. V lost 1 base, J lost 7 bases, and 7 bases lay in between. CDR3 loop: CASSLEQIEAFF. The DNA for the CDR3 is TGTGCCAGCAGTTTAGAACAGATTGAAGCTTTCTTT.

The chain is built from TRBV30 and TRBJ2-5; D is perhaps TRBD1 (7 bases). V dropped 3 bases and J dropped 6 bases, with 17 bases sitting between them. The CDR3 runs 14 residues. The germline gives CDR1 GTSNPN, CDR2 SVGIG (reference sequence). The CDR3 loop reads CAWRSAGQWKTQYF. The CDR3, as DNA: TGTGCCTGGAGATCCGCGGGACAGTGGAAGACCCAGTACTTC.

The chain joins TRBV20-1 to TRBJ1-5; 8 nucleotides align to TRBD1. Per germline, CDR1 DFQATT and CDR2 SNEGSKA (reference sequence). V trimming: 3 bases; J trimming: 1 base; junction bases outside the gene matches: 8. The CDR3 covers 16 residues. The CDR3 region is CSASAGQGGSNQPQHF. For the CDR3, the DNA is TGCAGTGCTAGTGCAGGACAGGGAGGGAGCAATCAGCCCCAGCATTTT.

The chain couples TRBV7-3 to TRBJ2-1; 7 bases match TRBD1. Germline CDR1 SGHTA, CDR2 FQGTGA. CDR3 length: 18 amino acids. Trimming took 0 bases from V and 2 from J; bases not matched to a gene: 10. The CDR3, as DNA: TGTGCCAGCAGCTTAACTGGGGACAGACGAGAGCCCTACAATGAGCAGTTCTTC. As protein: CASSLTGDRREPYNEQFF.

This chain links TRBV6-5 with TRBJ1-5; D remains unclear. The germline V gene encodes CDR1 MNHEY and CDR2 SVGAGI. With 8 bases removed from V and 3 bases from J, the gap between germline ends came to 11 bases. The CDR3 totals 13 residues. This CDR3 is CASSTRPNQPQHF. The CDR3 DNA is TGTGCCAGCTCAACTCGGCCCAATCAGCCCCAGCATTTT.

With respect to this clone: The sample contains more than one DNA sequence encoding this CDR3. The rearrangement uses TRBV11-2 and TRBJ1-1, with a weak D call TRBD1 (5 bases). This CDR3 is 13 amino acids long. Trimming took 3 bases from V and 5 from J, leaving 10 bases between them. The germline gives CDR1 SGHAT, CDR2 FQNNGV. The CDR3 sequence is CASSLGGNTEAFF. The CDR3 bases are TGTGCCAGCAGCTTGGGGGGGAATACTGAAGCTTTCTTT.

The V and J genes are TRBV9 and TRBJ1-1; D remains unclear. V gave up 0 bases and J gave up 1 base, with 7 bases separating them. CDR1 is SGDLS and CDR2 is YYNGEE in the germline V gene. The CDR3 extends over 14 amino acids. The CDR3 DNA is TGTGCCAGCAGCGTAGGAACGAGGAACACTGAAGCTTTCTTT. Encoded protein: CASSVGTRNTEAFF.

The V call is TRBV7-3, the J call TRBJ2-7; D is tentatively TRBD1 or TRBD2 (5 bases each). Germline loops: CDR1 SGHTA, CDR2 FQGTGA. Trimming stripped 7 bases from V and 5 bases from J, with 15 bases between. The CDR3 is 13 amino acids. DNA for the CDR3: TGTGCCAGCAACGAGGGGCGCTTGAACGAGCAGTACTTC. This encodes CASNEGRLNEQYF.

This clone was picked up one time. CDR3 sequence (DNA): TGTGCCAGCAGCGTACGGGGGTCTGGGGCCAACGTCCTGACTTTC. The encoded protein is CASSVRGSGANVLTF. The chain has TRBV9 and TRBJ2-6; D is perhaps TRBD2 (6 bases). The CDR3 spans 15 residues. Germline CDR1 is SGDLS and CDR2 is YYNGEE. V gave up 1 base and J gave up 1 base, with 6 bases separating them.

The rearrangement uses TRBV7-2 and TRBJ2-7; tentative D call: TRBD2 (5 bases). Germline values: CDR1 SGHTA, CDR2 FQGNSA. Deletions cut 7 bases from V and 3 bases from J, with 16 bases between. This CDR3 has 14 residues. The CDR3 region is CASTPPVGSYEQYF. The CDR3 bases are TGTGCCAGCACCCCTCCGGTGGGGAGCTACGAGCAGTACTTC.

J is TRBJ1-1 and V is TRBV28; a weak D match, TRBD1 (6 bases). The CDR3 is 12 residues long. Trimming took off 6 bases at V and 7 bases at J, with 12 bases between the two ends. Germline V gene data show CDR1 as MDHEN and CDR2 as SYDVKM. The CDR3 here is CASRKRGYEAFF. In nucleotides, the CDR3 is TGTGCCAGCAGAAAAAGGGGGTATGAAGCTTTCTTT.

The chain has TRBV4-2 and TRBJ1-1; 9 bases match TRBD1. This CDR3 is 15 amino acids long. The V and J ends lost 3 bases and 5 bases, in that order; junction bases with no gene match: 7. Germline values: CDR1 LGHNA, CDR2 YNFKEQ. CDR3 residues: CASSQGGQGNTEAFF. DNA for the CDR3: TGTGCCAGCAGCCAGGGAGGACAGGGGAATACTGAAGCTTTCTTT.

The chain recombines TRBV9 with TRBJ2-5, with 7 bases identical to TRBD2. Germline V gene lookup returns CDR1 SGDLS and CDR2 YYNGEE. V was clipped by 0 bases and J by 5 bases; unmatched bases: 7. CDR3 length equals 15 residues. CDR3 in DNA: TGTGCCAGCAGCGTAGTGGGAGGGAAGGGGGAGACCCAGTACTTC. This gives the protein CASSVVGGKGETQYF.

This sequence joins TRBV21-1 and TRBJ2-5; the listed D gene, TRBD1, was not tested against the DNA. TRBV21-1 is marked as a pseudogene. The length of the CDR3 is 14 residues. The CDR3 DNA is TGTGCCAGCAGCGAGACAGGGGGTATTGAGACCCAGTACTTC. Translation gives CASSETGGIETQYF.

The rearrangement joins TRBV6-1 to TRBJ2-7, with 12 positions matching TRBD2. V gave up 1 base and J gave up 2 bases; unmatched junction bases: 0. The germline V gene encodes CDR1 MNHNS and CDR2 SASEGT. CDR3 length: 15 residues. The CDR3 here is CASSEGLAGAYEQYF. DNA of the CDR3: TGTGCCAGCAGTGAAGGACTAGCGGGGGCCTACGAGCAGTACTTC.

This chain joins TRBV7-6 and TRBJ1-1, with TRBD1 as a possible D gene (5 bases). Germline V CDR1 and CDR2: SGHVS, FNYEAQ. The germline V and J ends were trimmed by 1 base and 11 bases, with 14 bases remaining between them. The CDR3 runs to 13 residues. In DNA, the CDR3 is TGTGCCAGCAGCTTAGGGCTCGGTAGGGGCGCTTTCTTT. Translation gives CASSLGLGRGAFF.

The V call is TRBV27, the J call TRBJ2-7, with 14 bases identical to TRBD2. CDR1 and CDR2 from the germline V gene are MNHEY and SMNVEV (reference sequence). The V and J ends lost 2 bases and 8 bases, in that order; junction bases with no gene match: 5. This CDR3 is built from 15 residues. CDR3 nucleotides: TGTGCCAGCAGTTTACGCGGGACTAGCGGGAGCAAGCAGTACTTC. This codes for CASSLRGTSGSKQYF.

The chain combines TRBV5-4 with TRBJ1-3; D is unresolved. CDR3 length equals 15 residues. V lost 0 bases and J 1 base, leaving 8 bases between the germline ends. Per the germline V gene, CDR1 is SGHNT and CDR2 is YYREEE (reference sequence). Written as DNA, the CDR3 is TGTGCCAGCAGCTTGGGTGGCATTTCTGGAAACACCATATATTTT. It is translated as CASSLGGISGNTIYF.

The CDR3 sequence: CASSGGATDTQYF. The DNA of the CDR3 is TGTGCCAGCAGCGGGGGGGCCACAGATACGCAGTATTTT. The V gene is TRBV6-4, the J gene TRBJ2-3, with TRBD2 matching over 8 bases. Germline V CDR1 and CDR2: MRHNA, SNTAGT. The CDR3 length is 13 residues. With 6 bases clipped from V and 2 bases from J, the junction kept 1 base outside the gene matches.